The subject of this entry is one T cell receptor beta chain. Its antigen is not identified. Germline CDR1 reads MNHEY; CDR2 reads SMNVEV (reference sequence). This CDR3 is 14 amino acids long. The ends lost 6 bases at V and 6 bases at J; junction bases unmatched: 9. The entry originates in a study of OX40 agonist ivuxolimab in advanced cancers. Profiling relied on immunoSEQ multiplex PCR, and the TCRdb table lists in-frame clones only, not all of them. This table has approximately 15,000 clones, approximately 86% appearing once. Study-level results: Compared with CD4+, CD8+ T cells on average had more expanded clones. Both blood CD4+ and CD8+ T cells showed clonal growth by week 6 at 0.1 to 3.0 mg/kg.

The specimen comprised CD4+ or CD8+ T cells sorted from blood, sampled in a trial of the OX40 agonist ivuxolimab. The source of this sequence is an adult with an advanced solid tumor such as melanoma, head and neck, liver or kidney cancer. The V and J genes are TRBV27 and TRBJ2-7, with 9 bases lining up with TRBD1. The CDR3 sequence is CASRPPGQGSEQYF. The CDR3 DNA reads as TGTGCCAGCAGGCCCCCGGGACAGGGATCCGAGCAGTACTTC.